This passage covers 14 T cell receptor beta chains from one sample sequenced in a study of HIV-infected patients and healthy controls. All unsorted peripheral T cells were captured because whole blood was used without fractionation. Alpha and beta constant-region primers primed reverse transcription of approximately 460 ng RNA. Alpha and beta chain libraries were made separately by chain-specific third strand synthesis with multiplexing indices. TCRdb recomputed calls from the 5' RACE reads with MiXCR, one row per CDR3 protein. The table includes approximately 25,000 distinct CDR3 sequences, under 9% detected once. Material: blood. The receptors were sampled from an adult in good health.

V is TRBV7-3 and J is TRBJ2-2; TRBD2 agrees at 10 bases. V was clipped by 6 bases and J by 6 bases; unmatched bases: 4. Germline V lookup: CDR1 SGHTA, CDR2 FQGTGA. The CDR3 has 14 residues. The CDR3 here is CASSRTSGSGELFF. For the CDR3, the DNA is TGTGCCAGCAGTAGGACTAGCGGTTCCGGGGAGCTGTTTTTT.

This clonotype was counted at least ten times. The rearrangement joins TRBV3-1 to TRBJ2-3; TRBD1 is a possible D gene (6 bases). Trimming took 7 bases from V and 3 from J, leaving 11 bases between them. The CDR3 loop spans 13 amino acids. Germline values: CDR1 LGHDT, CDR2 YNNKEL (reference sequence). CDR3 residues: CASKRTATDTQYF. CDR3 coding DNA: TGTGCCAGCAAAAGGACAGCAACAGATACGCAGTATTTT.

The rearrangement joins TRBV7-9 to TRBJ2-4, with D maybe TRBD2 (6 bases). The germline V gene has CDR1 SEHNR and CDR2 FQNEAQ (reference sequence). The V gene lost 0 bases and the J gene lost 3 bases, with 18 bases spanning the gap. The length of the CDR3 is 18 residues. CDR3 in DNA: TGTGCCAGCAGCTTAGCGCTCGGAGCAGAGGAGGGCAAAAACATTCAGTACTTC. This encodes CASSLALGAEEGKNIQYF.

The sample holds a few counts of this clonotype. The chain uses TRBV3-1 and TRBJ1-2; D call uncertain. This CDR3 region has 11 residues. Trimming took 2 bases from V and 6 from J, leaving 4 bases between them. Germline CDR1 reads LGHDT; CDR2 reads YNNKEL (reference sequence). The CDR3, as DNA: TGTGCCAGCAGCCAAAGAGATGGCTACACCTTC. It yields the protein CASSQRDGYTF. The whole variable domain, remainder taken from reference TRBV3-1 and TRBJ1-2, is DTAVSQTPKYLVTQMGNDKSIKCEQNLGHDTMYWYKQDSKKFLKIMFSYNNKELIINETVPNRFSPKSPDKAHLNLHINSLELGDSAVYFCASSQRDGYTFGSGTRLTVV.

This clonotype was picked up many times. The chain is built from TRBV7-6 and TRBJ2-7; tentative D call: TRBD1 (6 bases). The germline V and J ends were trimmed by 4 bases and 4 bases, with 11 bases remaining between them. CDR1 and CDR2 from the germline V gene are SGHVS and FNYEAQ. The CDR3 consists of 13 residues. CDR3 nucleotides: TGTGCCAGCAGCTCCGCCACAGGGTACGAGCAGTACTTC. It yields the protein CASSSATGYEQYF.

This clonotype counts as medium-sized. The V gene is TRBV7-9, the J gene TRBJ1-1, with a weak D call TRBD1 (6 bases). This CDR3 has 15 amino acids. The V end lost 5 bases, the J end lost 4 bases, and 17 bases lay between the germline ends. Per germline, CDR1 SEHNR and CDR2 FQNEAQ (reference sequence). The CDR3 coding sequence is TGTGCCAGCAGCATCGGCGGGGGGCGCGGCACTGAAGCTTTCTTT. This translates into CASSIGGGRGTEAFF.

This clonotype was seen repeatedly, ten times or more. The chain carries TRBV9 and TRBJ2-3; 10 bases are shared with TRBD2. CDR1 is SGDLS, CDR2 YYNGEE, per germline. The J segment lost 6 bases and the V segment lost 4 bases, leaving 14 bases of the junction unmatched. The CDR3 is made up of 17 amino acids. In nucleotides, the CDR3 is TGTGCCAGCAGCACCCGGACTAGCGGCGGCCCACAGGATACGCAGTATTTT. This encodes CASSTRTSGGPQDTQYF.

The V call is TRBV5-4, the J call TRBJ2-7; D is ambiguous. The CDR3 covers 12 residues. CDR1 is SGHNT, CDR2 YYREEE, per germline (reference sequence). V shed 8 bases and J shed 6 bases, with 15 bases lying between them. The CDR3 nucleotides are TGTGCCAGGAGCCTACCGGTCGGCGAGCAGTACTTC. Translated, it gives CARSLPVGEQYF. Drawing the rest from reference TRBV5-4 and TRBJ2-7, the complete variable domain is ETGVTQSPTHLIKTRGQQVTLRCSSQSGHNTVSWYQQALGQGPQFIFQYYREEENGRGNFPPRFSGLQFPNYSSELNVNALELDDSALYLCARSLPVGEQYFGPGTRLTVT.

This clonotype was detected a few times. This chain uses TRBV29-1 with TRBJ2-7; D is unclear. From germline, CDR1 is SQVTM and CDR2 ANQGSEA. V was clipped by 5 bases and J by 2 bases, with 10 bases between them. The CDR3 totals 12 residues. CDR3 sequence: CSVSSRPYEQYF. CDR3 bases: TGCAGCGTTTCCTCGCGGCCCTACGAGCAGTACTTC.

This clonotype has ten or more counts. This chain uses TRBV27 with TRBJ1-3; D is perhaps TRBD1 (5 bases). Germline V gives CDR1 MNHEY, CDR2 SMNVEV (reference sequence). Between the trimmed V and J ends, which lost 5 bases and 1 base, there was a span of 15 bases. This CDR3 has 16 residues. The CDR3: CASSPGPPYSGNTIYF. The CDR3 DNA reads TGTGCCAGCAGTCCGGGACCACCATATTCTGGAAACACCATATATTTT.

This clonotype was recorded many times. The V call is TRBV20-1, the J call TRBJ2-7; maybe TRBD1 (6 bases). This CDR3 contains 15 residues. Germline loops: CDR1 DFQATT, CDR2 SNEGSKA (reference sequence). Trimming took 3 bases from V and 0 from J, leaving 15 bases between them. CDR3 bases: TGCAGTGCTAGTTCGTGGGCGGACAGCTCCTACGAGCAGTACTTC. Amino acid sequence: CSASSWADSSYEQYF.

The sample holds many counts of this clonotype. DNA of the CDR3: TGTGCCATCAGCCTCGGGACAGGGTTCTACAATGAGCAGTTCTTC. Its protein is CAISLGTGFYNEQFF. The V gene is TRBV10-3, the J gene TRBJ2-1; 9 bases line up with TRBD1. The CDR3 contains 15 residues. From germline, CDR1 is ENHRY and CDR2 SYGVKD. J lost 3 bases, V lost 6 bases, and 6 bases had no gene match.

J is TRBJ2-5 and V is TRBV7-9, with D uncertain. The germline V gene has CDR1 SEHNR and CDR2 FQNEAQ (reference sequence). The CDR3 runs to 14 residues. The V end was cut by 1 base, the J end by 1 base, with 7 bases between. The CDR3 loop reads CASSLGSVQETQYF. CDR3 nucleotide sequence: TGTGCCAGCAGCTTAGGTTCAGTCCAAGAGACCCAGTACTTC.

This clonotype has a count of ten or more. The V and J genes are TRBV4-1 and TRBJ1-2; a possible D gene is TRBD1 (5 bases). Between the trimmed V and J ends, which lost 3 bases and 3 bases, there was a span of 11 bases. Germline V gene data show CDR1 as MGHRA and CDR2 as YSYEKL. CDR3 length: 14 residues. CDR3 nucleotides: TGCGCCAGCAGCCATACTGGCAGGGACTATGGCTACACCTTC. Encoded protein: CASSHTGRDYGYTF.